The sequence of this T cell receptor beta chain was determined in a study of control samples from healthy donors and cancer patients. Assay used: immunoSEQ multiplex PCR; TCRdb lists only in-frame clones, some missing. The sample records about 150,000 clones, around 94% being singletons. This CDR3 spans 12 amino acids. Germline CDR1 and CDR2: LGHDT and YNNKEL (reference sequence). Unmatched junction bases numbered 1, after V lost 3 bases and J lost 6 bases. The receptor was derived from a man in his sixties with colorectal cancer. V is TRBV3-1 (or the pseudogene TRBV3-2) and J is TRBJ1-1, with 7 positions matching TRBD1. Sequencing input: PBMCs. CDR3 bases: TGTGCCAGCAGCCAGACAGGGTCTGAAGCTTTCTTT. It is translated as CASSQTGSEAFF.